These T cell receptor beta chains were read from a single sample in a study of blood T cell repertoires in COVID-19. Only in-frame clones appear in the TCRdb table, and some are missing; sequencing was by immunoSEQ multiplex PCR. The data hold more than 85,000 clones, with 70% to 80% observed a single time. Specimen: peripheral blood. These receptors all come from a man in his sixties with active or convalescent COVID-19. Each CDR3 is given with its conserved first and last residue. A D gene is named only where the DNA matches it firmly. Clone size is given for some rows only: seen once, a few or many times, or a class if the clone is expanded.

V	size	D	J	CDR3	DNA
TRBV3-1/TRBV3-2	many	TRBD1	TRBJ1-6	CASSRRTGGSYNSPLHF	TGTGCCAGCAGCCGCAGGACAGGGGGCTCCTATAATTCACCCCTCCACTTT
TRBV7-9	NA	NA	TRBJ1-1	CASSLAGGFNTEAFF	TGTGCCAGCAGCTTAGCGGGAGGGTTTAACACTGAAGCTTTCTTT
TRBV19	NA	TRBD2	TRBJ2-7	CASSMGLYGGEQYF	TGTGCCAGTAGTATGGGACTATACGGGGGCGAGCAGTACTTC
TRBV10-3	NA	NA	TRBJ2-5	CAISEPGGGETQYF	TGTGCCATCAGTGAGCCCGGGGGTGGCGAGACCCAGTACTTC
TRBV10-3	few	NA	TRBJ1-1	CAIRANTEAFF	TGTGCCATCAGGGCAAACACTGAAGCTTTCTTT
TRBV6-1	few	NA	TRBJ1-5	CASSEWQGSLQPQHF	TGTGCCAGCAGTGAATGGCAGGGGAGTCTTCAGCCCCAGCATTTT
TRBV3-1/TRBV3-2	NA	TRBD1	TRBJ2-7	CASSQDTRGYEQYF	TGTGCCAGCAGCCAAGACACCAGGGGGTACGAGCAGTACTTC
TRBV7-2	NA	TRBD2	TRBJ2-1	CASRLAGYNEQFF	TGTGCCAGCAGGCTAGCGGGGTACAATGAGCAGTTCTTC
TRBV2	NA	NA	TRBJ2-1	CASNSHDLGGNEQFF	TGTGCCAGCAATTCCCACGACTTAGGTGGGAATGAGCAGTTCTTC
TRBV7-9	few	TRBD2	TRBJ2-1	CASSSTSGRWNEQFF	TGTGCCAGCAGCTCGACTAGCGGGAGGTGGAATGAGCAGTTCTTC
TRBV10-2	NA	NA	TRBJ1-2	CASSEGHSNYGYTF	TGCGCCAGCAGTGAGGGACATTCTAACTATGGCTACACCTTC
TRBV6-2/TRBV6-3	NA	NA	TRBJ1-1	CASSYPQGYAEAFF	TGTGCCAGCAGTTACCCACAGGGATACGCTGAAGCTTTCTTT
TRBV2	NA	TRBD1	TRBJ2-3	CASMGQPTDTQYF	TGTGCCAGCATGGGACAGCCCACAGATACGCAGTATTTT
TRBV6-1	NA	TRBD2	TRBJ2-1	CASSEGASGFYNEQFF	TGTGCCAGCAGTGAGGGGGCTAGCGGGTTCTACAATGAGCAGTTCTTC
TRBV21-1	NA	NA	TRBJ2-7	CASSTPGTSGDEQYF	TGTGCCAGCAGCACTCCCGGGACTAGCGGGGACGAGCAGTACTTC
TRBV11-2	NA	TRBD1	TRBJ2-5	CASSLGSQGGGETQYF	TGTGCCAGCAGCTTAGGTTCACAGGGGGGCGGGGAGACCCAGTACTTC